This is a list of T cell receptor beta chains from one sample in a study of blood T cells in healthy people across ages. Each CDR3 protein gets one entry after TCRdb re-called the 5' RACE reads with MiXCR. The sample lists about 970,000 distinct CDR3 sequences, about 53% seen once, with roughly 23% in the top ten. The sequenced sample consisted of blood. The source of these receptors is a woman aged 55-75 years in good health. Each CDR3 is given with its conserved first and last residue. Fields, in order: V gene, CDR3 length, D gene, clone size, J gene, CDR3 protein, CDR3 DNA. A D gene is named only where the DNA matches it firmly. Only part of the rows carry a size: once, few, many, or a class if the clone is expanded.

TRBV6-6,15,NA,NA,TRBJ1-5,CASRQTANSNQPQHF,TGTGCCAGCAGGCAGACAGCTAATAGCAATCAGCCCCAGCATTTT
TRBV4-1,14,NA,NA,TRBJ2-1,CASSQLPLAHEQFF,TGCGCCAGCAGCCAACTCCCTCTAGCCCATGAGCAGTTCTTC
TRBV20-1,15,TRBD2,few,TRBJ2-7,CSAGGTSGSSYEQYF,TGCAGTGCTGGAGGGACTAGCGGGAGCTCCTACGAGCAGTACTTC
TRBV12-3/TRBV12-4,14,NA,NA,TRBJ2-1,CASRLQGAYNEQFF,TGTGCCAGCAGATTACAGGGAGCCTACAATGAGCAGTTCTTC
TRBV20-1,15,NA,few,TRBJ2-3,CSARTDGHTADTQYF,TGCAGTGCTAGGACGGACGGCCACACGGCAGATACGCAGTATTTT
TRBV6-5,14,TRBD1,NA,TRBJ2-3,CASKETGASDTQYF,TGTGCCAGCAAAGAGACAGGGGCGTCAGATACGCAGTATTTT
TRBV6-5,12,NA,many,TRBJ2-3,CASSYSGDTQYF,TGTGCCAGCAGTTACTCTGGGGATACGCAGTATTTT
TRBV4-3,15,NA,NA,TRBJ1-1,CASSHGTAMNTEAFF,TGCGCCAGCAGCCATGGGACGGCCATGAACACTGAAGCTTTCTTT
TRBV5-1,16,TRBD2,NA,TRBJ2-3,CASSLALAGGSVTQYF,TGCGCCAGCAGCTTGGCCTTAGCGGGAGGTAGTGTTACGCAGTATTTT
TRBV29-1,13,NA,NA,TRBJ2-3,CSVDKDGADTQYF,TGCAGCGTTGACAAGGACGGCGCAGATACGCAGTATTTT
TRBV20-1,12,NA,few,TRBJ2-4,CSARRAREEQYF,TGCAGTGCTAGAAGGGCTAGGGAAGAGCAGTACTTC
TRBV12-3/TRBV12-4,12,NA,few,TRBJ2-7,CASTVYGYEQYF,TGTGCCAGCACCGTTTACGGCTACGAGCAGTACTTC
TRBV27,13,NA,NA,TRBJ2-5,CASSRRSRETQYF,TGTGCCAGCAGTCGCAGAAGTCGAGAGACCCAGTACTTC
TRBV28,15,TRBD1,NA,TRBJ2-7,CASGEQGTGGYEQYF,TGTGCCAGCGGCGAACAGGGGACAGGGGGCTACGAGCAGTACTTC
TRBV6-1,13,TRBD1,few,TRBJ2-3,CASGTGSTDTQYF,TGTGCCAGCGGGACAGGGAGTACAGATACGCAGTATTTT
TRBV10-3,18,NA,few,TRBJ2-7,CAISESSSGTASSYEQYF,TGTGCCATCAGTGAGTCGTCGTCCGGGACGGCGAGCTCCTACGAGCAGTACTTC
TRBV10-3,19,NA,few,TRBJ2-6,CAISDLLTRENSGANVLTF,TGTGCCATCAGCGATCTCTTGACGAGGGAAAACTCTGGGGCCAACGTCCTGACTTTC
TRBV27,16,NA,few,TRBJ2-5,CASSLGGTGYKETQYF,TGTGCCAGCAGTTTAGGAGGGACTGGCTATAAAGAGACCCAGTACTTC
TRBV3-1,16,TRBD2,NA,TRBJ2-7,CASSQDGLAGYYEQYF,TGTGCCAGCAGCCAAGATGGGCTAGCGGGGTACTACGAGCAGTACTTC
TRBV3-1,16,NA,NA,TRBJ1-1,CASSQGAGLMNTEAFF,TGTGCCAGCAGCCAAGGGGCGGGACTCATGAACACTGAAGCTTTCTTT
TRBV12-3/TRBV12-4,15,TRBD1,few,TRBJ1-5,CASSPGQGSNQPQHF,TGTGCCAGCAGCCCGGGACAGGGGAGTAATCAGCCCCAGCATTTT
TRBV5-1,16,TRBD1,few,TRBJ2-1,CASSFGGQGSYNEQFF,TGCGCCAGCAGCTTCGGCGGACAGGGTTCCTACAATGAGCAGTTCTTC
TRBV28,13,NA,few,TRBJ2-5,CASSSLGEWTQYF,TGTGCCAGCTCCTCCCTAGGCGAATGGACCCAGTACTTC
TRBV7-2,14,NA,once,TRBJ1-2,CASSPGTGIYGYTF,TGTGCCAGCAGCCCAGGGACCGGGATCTATGGCTACACCTTC
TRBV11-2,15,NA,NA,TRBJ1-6,CASSLGVLLNSPLHF,TGTGCCAGCAGCTTAGGCGTCCTACTCAATTCACCCCTCCACTTT
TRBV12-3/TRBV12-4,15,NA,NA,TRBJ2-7,CASSSTGGQGYEQYF,TGTGCCAGCAGTTCAACGGGTGGACAAGGCTACGAGCAGTACTTC
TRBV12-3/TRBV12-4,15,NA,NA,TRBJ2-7,CASTLGTQRHYEQYF,TGTGCCAGCACCTTGGGGACCCAGCGGCATTACGAGCAGTACTTC
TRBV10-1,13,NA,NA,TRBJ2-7,CASSESGGHEQYF,TGCGCCAGCAGTGAGTCAGGAGGTCACGAGCAGTACTTC
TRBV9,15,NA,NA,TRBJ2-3,CASSVGPGEADTQYF,TGTGCCAGCAGCGTAGGACCCGGGGAAGCAGATACGCAGTATTTT
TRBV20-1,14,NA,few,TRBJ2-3,CSSSVKGSTDTQYF,TGCAGTTCCAGCGTAAAGGGCTCCACAGATACGCAGTATTTT
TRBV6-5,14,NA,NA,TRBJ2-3,CASKAGFATATQYF,TGTGCCAGCAAGGCGGGATTCGCCACAGCTACGCAGTATTTT
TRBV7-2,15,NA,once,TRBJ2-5,CASSSSLAYQETQYF,TGTGCCAGCAGCTCCTCGCTAGCGTACCAAGAGACCCAGTACTTC
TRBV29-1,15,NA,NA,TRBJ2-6,CSDGQGDSGASVLTF,TGCAGCGACGGACAAGGAGACTCTGGGGCCAGCGTCCTGACTTTC
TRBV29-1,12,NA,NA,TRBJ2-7,CSISDTWGEQYF,TGCAGCATTTCGGACACCTGGGGCGAGCAGTACTTC
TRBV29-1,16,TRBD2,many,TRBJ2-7,CSVESVAGGPSYEQYF,TGCAGCGTTGAATCTGTAGCGGGAGGGCCGAGCTACGAGCAGTACTTC
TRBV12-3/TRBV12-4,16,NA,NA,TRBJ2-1,CASRGPSAYSYNEQFF,TGTGCCAGCAGAGGCCCTAGCGCGTACTCCTACAATGAGCAGTTCTTC